The 2 T cell receptor beta chains reported below all come from one sample, sequenced in a study of T cell responses to AZD1222 COVID-19 vaccine. The assay was immunoSEQ multiplex PCR, and TCRdb's table has in-frame clones only and misses some. The table has around 100,000 clones, 85% seen once; the top ten hold 4.5%. The material sequenced was peripheral blood, taken 28 days after the second AZD1222 dose. The source is an adult who received the AZD1222 COVID-19 vaccine.

The chain has TRBV7-2 and TRBJ1-6; no clear D gene. CDR3 size: 14 residues. V lost 3 bases to trimming and J lost 7 bases, with 10 bases between them. Germline V CDR1 and CDR2: SGHTA, FQGNSA. The CDR3 DNA is TGTGCCAGCAGCTTGCTTAAGGCAAATTCACCCCTCCACTTT. It encodes CASSLLKANSPLHF.

This chain links TRBV15 with TRBJ2-7, with a possible D match to TRBD2 (6 bases). With 2 bases removed from V and 9 bases from J, the gap between germline ends came to 17 bases. This CDR3 contains 14 residues. Germline lookup yields CDR1 LNHNV and CDR2 YYDKDF (reference sequence). The CDR3 region is CATSRSSSSVGQYF. The CDR3 region has the DNA TGTGCCACCAGCAGATCCTCCTCTAGCGTAGGGCAGTACTTC.